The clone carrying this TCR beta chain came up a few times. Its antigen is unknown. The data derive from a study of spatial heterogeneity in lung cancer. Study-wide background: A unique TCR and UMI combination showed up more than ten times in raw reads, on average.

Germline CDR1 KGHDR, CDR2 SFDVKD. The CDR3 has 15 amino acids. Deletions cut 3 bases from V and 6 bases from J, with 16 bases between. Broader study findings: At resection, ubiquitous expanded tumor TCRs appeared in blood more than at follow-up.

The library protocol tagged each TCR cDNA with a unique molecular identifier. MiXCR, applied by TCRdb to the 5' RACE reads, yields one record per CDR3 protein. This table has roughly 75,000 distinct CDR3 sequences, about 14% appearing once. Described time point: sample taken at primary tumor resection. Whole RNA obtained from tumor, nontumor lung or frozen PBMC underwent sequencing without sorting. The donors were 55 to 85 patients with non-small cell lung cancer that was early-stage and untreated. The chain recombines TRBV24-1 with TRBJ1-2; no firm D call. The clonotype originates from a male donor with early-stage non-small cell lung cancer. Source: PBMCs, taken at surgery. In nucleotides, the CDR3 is TGTGCCACCAGTGATCCTGCCGACACGAAAAATGGCTACACCTTC. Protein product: CATSDPADTKNGYTF.